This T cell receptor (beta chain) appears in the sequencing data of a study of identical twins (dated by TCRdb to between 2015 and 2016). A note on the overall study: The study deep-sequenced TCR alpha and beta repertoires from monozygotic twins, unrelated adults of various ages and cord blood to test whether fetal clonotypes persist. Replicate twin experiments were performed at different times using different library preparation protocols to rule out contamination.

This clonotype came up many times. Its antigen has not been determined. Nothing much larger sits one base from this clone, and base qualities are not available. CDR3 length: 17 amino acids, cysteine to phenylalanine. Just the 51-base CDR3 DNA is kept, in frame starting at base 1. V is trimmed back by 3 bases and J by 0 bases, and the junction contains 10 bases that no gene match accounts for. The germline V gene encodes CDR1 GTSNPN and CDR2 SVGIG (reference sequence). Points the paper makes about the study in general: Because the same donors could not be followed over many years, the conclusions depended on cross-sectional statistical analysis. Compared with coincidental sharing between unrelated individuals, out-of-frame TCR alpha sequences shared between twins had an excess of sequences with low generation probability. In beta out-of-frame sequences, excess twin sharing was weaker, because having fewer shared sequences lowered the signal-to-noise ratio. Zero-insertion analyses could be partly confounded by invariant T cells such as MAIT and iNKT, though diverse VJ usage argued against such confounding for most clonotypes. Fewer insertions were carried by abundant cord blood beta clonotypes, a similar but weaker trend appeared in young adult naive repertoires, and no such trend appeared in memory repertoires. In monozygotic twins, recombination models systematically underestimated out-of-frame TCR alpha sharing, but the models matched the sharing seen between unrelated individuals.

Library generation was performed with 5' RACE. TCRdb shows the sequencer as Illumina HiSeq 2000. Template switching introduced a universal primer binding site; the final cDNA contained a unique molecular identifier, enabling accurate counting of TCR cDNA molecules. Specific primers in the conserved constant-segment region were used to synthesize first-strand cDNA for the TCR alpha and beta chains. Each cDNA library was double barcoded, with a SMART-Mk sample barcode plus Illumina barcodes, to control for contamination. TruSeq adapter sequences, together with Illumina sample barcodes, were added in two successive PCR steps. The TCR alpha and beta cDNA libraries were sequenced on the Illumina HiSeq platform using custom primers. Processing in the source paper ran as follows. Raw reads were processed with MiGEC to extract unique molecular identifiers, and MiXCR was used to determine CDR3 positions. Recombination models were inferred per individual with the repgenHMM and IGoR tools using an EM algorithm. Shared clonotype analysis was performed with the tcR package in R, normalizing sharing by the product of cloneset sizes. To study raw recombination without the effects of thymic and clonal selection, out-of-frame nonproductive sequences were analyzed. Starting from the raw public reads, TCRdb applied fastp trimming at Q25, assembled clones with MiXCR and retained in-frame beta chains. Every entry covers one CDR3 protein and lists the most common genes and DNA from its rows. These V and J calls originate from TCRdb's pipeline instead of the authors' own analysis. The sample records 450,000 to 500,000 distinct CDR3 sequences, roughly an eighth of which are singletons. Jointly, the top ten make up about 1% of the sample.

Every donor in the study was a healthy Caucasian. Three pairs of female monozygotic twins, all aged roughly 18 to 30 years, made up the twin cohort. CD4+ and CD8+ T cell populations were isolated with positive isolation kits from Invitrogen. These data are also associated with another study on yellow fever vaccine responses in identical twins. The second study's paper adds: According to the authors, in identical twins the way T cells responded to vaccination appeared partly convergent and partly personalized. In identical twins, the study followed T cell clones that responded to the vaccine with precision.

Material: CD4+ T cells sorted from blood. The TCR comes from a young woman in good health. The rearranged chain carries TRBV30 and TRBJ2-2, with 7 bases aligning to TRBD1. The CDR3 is CAWRTLQGRSNTGELFF. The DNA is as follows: TGTGCCTGGAGGACCCTACAGGGGCGATCGAACACCGGGGAGCTGTTTTTT. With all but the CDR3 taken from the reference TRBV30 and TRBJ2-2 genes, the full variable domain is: SQTIHQWPATLVQPVGSPLSLECTVEGTSNPNLYWYRQAAGRGLQLLFYSVGIGQISSEVPQNLSASRPQDRQFILSSKKLLLSDSGFYLCAWRTLQGRSNTGELFFGEGSRLTVL.